One sample yielded the 13 T cell receptor beta chains listed below, sequenced in a study of T cells in Graves' hyperthyroidism and ophthalmopathy. The TCR beta CDR3 regions underwent amplification using RNA transcripts as the source. The HTBI primer set drove a first-round RT-PCR of the TCR CDR3. TCRdb re-called the multiplex PCR reads with MiXCR, one entry per CDR3 protein. This table has hundreds of thousands of distinct CDR3 sequences, 14% to 15% appearing once. The sequencing sample was made of blood. These receptors all stem from a man between 18 and 29 years old with Graves' ophthalmopathy.

This clonotype was found once. V is TRBV18 and J is TRBJ2-1, with a tentative D call TRBD1 (6 bases). V lost 3 bases and J lost 12, with 27 bases in between. The germline V gene encodes CDR1 KGHSH and CDR2 LQKENI. The CDR3 covers 17 residues. CDR3 sequence reads: CASSPAPGQQSYDGQFF. DNA of the CDR3: TGTGCCAGCTCACCCGCCCCGGGACAACAAAGCTACGATGGGCAGTTCTTC.

This clonotype showed up many times. The rearrangement uses TRBV15 and TRBJ2-5; 8 bases fit TRBD2. Unmatched junction bases numbered 16, after V lost 0 bases and J lost 4 bases. The CDR3 is 19 residues long. Germline CDR1 is LNHNV and CDR2 is YYDKDF (reference sequence). CDR3 in amino acids: CATSRDGWAGSGVGETQYF. The CDR3 region has the DNA TGTGCCACCAGCAGAGATGGATGGGCTGGTAGCGGGGTAGGAGAGACCCAGTACTTC.

A few counts support this clonotype. This sequence joins TRBV2 and TRBJ2-2; D not resolved. V lost 7 bases, J lost 1 base, and 13 bases lay in between. This CDR3 is 15 amino acids long. CDR1 is SNHLY, CDR2 FYNNEI, per germline. The CDR3 loop is CASKGNRLNTGELFF. In DNA form, the CDR3 reads TGTGCCAGCAAAGGTAACAGATTGAACACCGGGGAGCTGTTTTTT.

This clonotype was detected many times. The rearrangement links TRBV20-1 to TRBJ1-2; D may be TRBD1 (6 bases). V was clipped by 6 bases and J by 2 bases, with 7 bases between them. The CDR3 covers 11 residues. Germline CDR1 and CDR2: DFQATT and SNEGSKA (reference sequence). The CDR3 coding sequence is TGCAGTGCGCAGGGGAACTATGGCTACACCTTC. This translates into CSAQGNYGYTF.

There are many counts of this clonotype. CDR3 amino acids: CAWSPRWGPDTEAFF. CDR3 DNA sequence: TGTGCCTGGAGTCCCCGTTGGGGACCCGACACTGAAGCTTTCTTT. The V and J genes are TRBV30 and TRBJ1-1; D is perhaps TRBD1 (5 bases). Germline CDR1 GTSNPN, CDR2 SVGIG (reference sequence). V dropped 2 bases and J dropped 3 bases, with 16 bases sitting between them. The CDR3 loop spans 15 amino acids.

The genes are TRBV20-1 and TRBJ2-1, with 14 bases aligning to TRBD2. Germline CDR1 is DFQATT and CDR2 is SNEGSKA (reference sequence). The V and J ends lost 2 bases and 6 bases, in that order; junction bases with no gene match: 21. The CDR3 extends over 21 amino acids. This CDR3 reads CSARRGPRLAGGPTATNEQFF. The CDR3 DNA follows: TGCAGTGCTAGACGAGGGCCTCGACTAGCGGGAGGGCCCACCGCGACCAATGAGCAGTTCTTC.

This clonotype was counted ten times or more. This chain connects TRBV12-3 or TRBV12-4 to TRBJ2-3; 13 bases agree with TRBD2. J lost 4 bases, V lost 5 bases, and 9 bases had no gene match. This CDR3 is 17 amino acids long. DNA for the CDR3: TGTGCCAGCAGTCCCCCACTAGCGGGAGGGATGCCAGATACGCAGTATTTT. This codes for CASSPPLAGGMPDTQYF.

This clonotype was seen many times. The rearrangement joins TRBV30 to TRBJ2-3; no clear D. The CDR3 runs to 12 residues. With 0 bases removed from V and 5 bases from J, the gap between germline ends came to 6 bases. Germline values: CDR1 GTSNPN, CDR2 SVGIG (reference sequence). CDR3: CAWSVAVDTQYF. CDR3 DNA: TGTGCCTGGAGTGTCGCCGTAGATACGCAGTATTTT.

This clonotype was detected many times. This chain connects TRBV4-1 to TRBJ2-1; D assignment may be TRBD1 or TRBD2 (5 bases each). The V and J ends lost 6 bases and 2 bases respectively, with 14 bases between them. The germline V gene encodes CDR1 MGHRA and CDR2 YSYEKL. The CDR3 has 15 residues. In nucleotides, the CDR3 is TGCGCCAGCAGGCGCCGGGACGGAGCCTACAATGAGCAGTTCTTC. Residues: CASRRRDGAYNEQFF.

The table lists this clonotype with a few counts. The chain couples TRBV6-1 to TRBJ2-1; 9 bases fit TRBD2. The CDR3 covers 15 residues. The germline V gene has CDR1 MNHNS and CDR2 SASEGT. V trimming: 5 bases; J trimming: 3 bases; junction bases outside the gene matches: 5. CDR3 nucleotides: TGTGCCAGCAGTTCCGCGGGGGGGTTCTACAATGAGCAGTTCTTC. Protein product: CASSSAGGFYNEQFF.

This clonotype was seen more than once but under ten times. The V and J genes are TRBV10-3 and TRBJ2-5, with TRBD1 matching 7 bases. The CDR3 consists of 13 residues. Unmatched junction bases numbered 2, after V lost 6 bases and J lost 1 base. The germline CDR1 and CDR2 sequences are ENHRY and SYGVKD. The CDR3 loop is CAIRWDSQETQYF. The CDR3 DNA follows: TGTGCCATCAGATGGGACAGCCAAGAGACCCAGTACTTC.

This clonotype has a count of ten or more. The chain links TRBV5-1 to TRBJ2-1; 8 positions match TRBD2. The germline CDR1 and CDR2 sequences are SGHRS and YFSETQ. With 5 bases clipped from V and 2 bases from J, the junction kept 6 bases outside the gene matches. The CDR3 is 15 residues long. CDR3 residues: CASRSLAATYNEQFF. For the CDR3, the DNA is TGCGCCAGCAGATCACTAGCGGCCACCTACAATGAGCAGTTCTTC.

This clonotype was seen ten or more times. The rearrangement joins TRBV11-3 to TRBJ2-1, with 7 bases identical to TRBD2. Losses at the gene ends were 1 base for V and 5 bases for J; bases not matched to a gene: 11. Germline values: CDR1 SGHNT, CDR2 YENEEA. CDR3 size: 17 residues. This CDR3 is CASSLGGWGGVNNEQFF. CDR3 DNA sequence: TGTGCCAGCAGCTTAGGTGGATGGGGGGGGGTAAACAATGAGCAGTTCTTC.